These 28 T cell receptor beta chains originate from one sample sequenced in a study of CD8+CD57+ T cells in acquired aplastic anemia. Genomic DNA, the template, was used for profiling of the TCR beta VDJ and CDR3. TCRdb called the reads again in MiXCR, with one record for every CDR3 protein. The sample holds 400,000 to 450,000 distinct CDR3 sequences, about two thirds seen once. The sequencing input was sorted CD4+, CD8+, or CD8+CD57+ T cells (not recorded which) from PBMCs. These receptors were obtained from a human donor in good health, serving as a control.

This clonotype was detected ten times or more. This chain joins TRBV20-1 and TRBJ2-7; 7 positions agree with TRBD1. CDR3 length equals 14 residues. Germline V gene data show CDR1 as DFQATT and CDR2 as SNEGSKA (reference sequence). Trimming removed 2 bases from V and 10 bases from J; junction bases left unmatched: 14. The CDR3 protein is CSARSFLRDSLQYF. The CDR3 DNA reads TGCAGTGCTAGAAGTTTCCTCCGGGACAGCCTCCAGTACTTC.

For the CDR3, the DNA is TGCGCCAGCAGCGGCGGGACAGGGGTGTATAATTCACCCCTCCACTTT. Its protein product is CASSGGTGVYNSPLHF. The rearrangement links TRBV5-1 to TRBJ1-6, with 10 nucleotides matching TRBD1. The CDR3 totals 16 residues. Per the germline V gene, CDR1 is SGHRS and CDR2 is YFSETQ. J lost 4 bases, V lost 4 bases, and 5 bases had no gene match.

The rearrangement uses TRBV19 and TRBJ1-2; D remains ambiguous. V dropped 4 bases and J dropped 1 base, with 13 bases sitting between them. The CDR3 spans 15 residues. Germline V gene data show CDR1 as LNHDA and CDR2 as SQIVND (reference sequence). The CDR3 is CASSRVPRFNYGYTF. The CDR3 DNA reads as TGTGCCAGTAGTAGGGTTCCGAGATTTAACTATGGCTACACCTTC.

This chain uses TRBV6-2 or TRBV6-3 with TRBJ2-7, with 8 bases lining up with TRBD1. This CDR3 is 15 amino acids long. From germline, CDR1 is MNHEY and CDR2 SVGEGT. V lost 0 bases and J lost 2; bases outside the gene matches: 3. CDR3 region: CASSYSNRGAYEQYV. CDR3 in DNA: TGTGCCAGCAGTTACTCCAACAGGGGGGCCTACGAGCAGTACGTC.

Of note for this clonotype: A junction end diverges from the germline sequence, so it may reflect a read error. This sequence joins TRBV5-1 and TRBJ1-5; perhaps TRBD1 as D (5 bases). Germline-derived CDR1 and CDR2 are SGHRS and YFSETQ. This CDR3 is 14 amino acids long. The CDR3 DNA sequence: TGTGCCAGCAGCTGCCAGGGAGGCGGTCCGCCCCAGCATTTT. Translation gives CASSCQGGGPPQHF. Full variable domain (remainder filled in from reference TRBV5-1 and TRBJ1-5): KAGVTQTPRYLIKTRGQQVTLSCSPISGHRSVSWYQQTPGQGLQFLFEYFSETQRNKGNFPGRFSGRQFSNSRSEMNVSTLELGDSALYLCASSCQGGGPPQHFGDGTRLSIL.

This clonotype was counted many times. This sequence joins TRBV7-2 and TRBJ2-5; D is undetermined. CDR1 and CDR2 from the germline V gene are SGHTA and FQGNSA. Trimming shortened V by 0 bases and J by 5 bases, and 4 bases separated the two germline ends. The CDR3 length is 12 residues. CDR3 in amino acids: CASSLASETQYF. The CDR3 DNA follows: TGTGCCAGCAGCTTAGCTAGTGAGACCCAGTACTTC.

Details on this clonotype: A much more abundant neighbour one base away suggests this may be a read error. In this CDR3 the conserved last residue, phenylalanine or tryptophan, is missing, so a read error is likely. V usage is TRBV12-3 or TRBV12-4 and J usage is TRBJ1-5; D possibly corresponds to TRBD1 (5 bases). CDR3 length: 15 amino acids. V shed 5 bases and J shed 2 bases, with 13 bases lying between them. In DNA, the CDR3 is TGTGCCAGCAGTCCCGGGGGTGGGGGCAATCAGCCCCAGCATTCT. As protein: CASSPGGGGNQPQHS.

Of note for this clonotype: One end of the junction does not line up with germline, which may come from a read error. CDR3 in DNA: TGCAGTGCTGAAATTCCGGGACAGGACACTGAAGCCTTCTTT. It is translated as CSAEIPGQDTEAFF. The chain uses TRBV20-1 and TRBJ1-1, with TRBD1 matching over 8 bases. The CDR3 loop spans 14 amino acids. Germline CDR1 and CDR2: DFQATT and SNEGSKA (reference sequence).

The CDR3 is CASTVRAQGGNEQFF. The CDR3 nucleotides are TGTGCCAGCACGGTACGGGCACAGGGGGGCAATGAGCAGTTCTTC. The rearrangement links TRBV2 to TRBJ2-1; 8 nucleotides align to TRBD1. V lost 7 bases, J lost 6 bases, and 11 bases stayed unmatched. This CDR3 region has 15 residues. Germline V gene data show CDR1 as SNHLY and CDR2 as FYNNEI.

This clonotype was detected ten times or more. V gene TRBV11-2 combines with J gene TRBJ2-7; possibly TRBD2 for D (6 bases). The germline V and J ends were trimmed by 2 bases and 6 bases, with 8 bases remaining between them. CDR3 length: 12 residues. Per the germline V gene, CDR1 is SGHAT and CDR2 is FQNNGV. The DNA for the CDR3 is TGTGCCAGCAGCTTACGGGGGTCCGAGCAGTACTTC. Protein: CASSLRGSEQYF.

This sequence joins TRBV20-1 and TRBJ2-3; TRBD1 aligns across 9 bases. The CDR3 extends over 14 amino acids. Trimming at V came to 4 bases and at J to 0 bases, leaving 2 bases not matched to a gene. Germline loops: CDR1 DFQATT, CDR2 SNEGSKA (reference sequence). The CDR3 region has the DNA TGCAGTGCTATTGACAGGGGGAGCACAGATACGCAGTATTTT. Encoded protein: CSAIDRGSTDTQYF.

This clonotype occurred many times. This chain joins TRBV11-3 and TRBJ1-4, with 7 bases identical to TRBD1. CDR1 is SGHNT and CDR2 is YENEEA in the germline V gene. J lost 7 bases, V lost 8 bases, and 4 bases had no gene match. The CDR3 extends over 12 amino acids. The CDR3 reads CASVRGGEKLFF. The CDR3 DNA is TGTGCCAGCGTCAGGGGGGGTGAAAAACTGTTTTTT.

The rearrangement joins TRBV9 to TRBJ1-2, with a tentative D call TRBD1 (6 bases). The CDR3 runs to 15 residues. The V and J ends lost 0 bases and 4 bases respectively, with 13 bases between them. Germline V gene sequence: CDR1 SGDLS, CDR2 YYNGEE. This chain's CDR3 is CASSVGAGEGYGYTF. Here the CDR3 DNA reads TGTGCCAGCAGCGTAGGGGCAGGGGAGGGCTATGGCTACACCTTC.

This clonotype came up many times. The chain uses TRBV30 and TRBJ2-7; 7 bases match TRBD1. CDR3 length: 13 residues. CDR1 and CDR2 (germline): GTSNPN, SVGIG (reference sequence). Trimming removed 7 bases from V and 0 bases from J; junction bases left unmatched: 6. CDR3 protein: CASGQDSSYEQYF. DNA of the CDR3: TGTGCCTCCGGACAGGATAGCTCCTACGAGCAGTACTTC.

In its sample, this clonotype was seen many times. The chain combines TRBV20-1 with TRBJ1-2; D might be TRBD1 (5 bases). There are 13 residues in the CDR3. The germline V and J ends were trimmed by 3 bases and 3 bases, with 11 bases remaining between them. The germline V gene encodes CDR1 DFQATT and CDR2 SNEGSKA (reference sequence). CDR3: CSASEGLDYGYTF. The CDR3 DNA reads TGCAGTGCTAGTGAGGGGCTTGACTATGGCTACACCTTC.

The genes are TRBV5-6 and TRBJ1-5; no reliable D call. Germline CDR1 reads SGHDT; CDR2 reads YYEEEE. The CDR3 spans 15 residues. Trimming stripped 3 bases from V and 5 bases from J, with 15 bases between. CDR3 sequence reads: CASSSQGVLDQPQHF. For the CDR3, the DNA is TGTGCCAGCAGCTCGCAAGGCGTCCTTGATCAGCCCCAGCATTTT.

The chain links TRBV20-1 to TRBJ2-1; 9 nucleotides match TRBD2. The CDR3 extends over 13 amino acids. Germline CDR1 is DFQATT and CDR2 is SNEGSKA (reference sequence). V lost 5 bases to trimming and J lost 7 bases; unmatched junction nucleotides: 6. This chain's CDR3 is CSALAGGPNEQFF. CDR3 coding DNA: TGCAGTGCTCTTGCGGGGGGGCCGAATGAGCAGTTCTTC.

This clonotype has just one count. The chain recombines TRBV7-6 with TRBJ1-1; D not certain. CDR3 length equals 17 residues. Per germline, CDR1 SGHVS and CDR2 FNYEAQ. V shed 1 base and J shed 3 bases, with 18 bases lying between them. The CDR3 protein is CASSLGQQETQYTEAFF. The CDR3 DNA sequence: TGTGCCAGCAGCTTAGGGCAGCAAGAGACCCAGTACACTGAAGCTTTCTTT.

The genes are TRBV20-1 and TRBJ2-2, with D perhaps matching TRBD1 (5 bases). Trimming removed 0 bases from V and 9 bases from J, with 14 bases in between. This CDR3 contains 14 residues. Germline V gene sequence: CDR1 DFQATT, CDR2 SNEGSKA (reference sequence). CDR3 residues: CSARELRASWELFF. DNA of the CDR3: TGCAGTGCTAGAGAGCTCAGGGCTAGTTGGGAGCTGTTTTTT.

Regarding this clonotype: A much larger clone sits a single nucleotide away, making a read error possible. The chain combines TRBV4-3 with TRBJ2-1; D ambiguous. This CDR3 spans 16 amino acids. The germline gives CDR1 LGHNA, CDR2 YSLEER. Trimming took 4 bases from V and 5 from J, leaving 18 bases between them. The chain's CDR3 is CASSLDTAVPHNEQFF. In nucleotides, the CDR3 is TGCGCCAGCAGCCTAGATACCGCGGTTCCCCACAATGAGCAGTTCTTC.

This clonotype was picked up many times. V usage is TRBV14 and J usage is TRBJ1-6; 7 bases are shared with TRBD1. Germline loops: CDR1 SGHDN, CDR2 FVKESK. With 4 bases clipped from V and 6 bases from J, the junction kept 3 bases outside the gene matches. CDR3 length: 14 amino acids. The CDR3 loop reads CASSPDRINSPLHF. CDR3 coding DNA: TGTGCCAGCAGCCCGGACAGGATTAATTCACCCCTCCACTTT.

The chain couples TRBV7-9 to TRBJ1-1; D gene ambiguous. The CDR3 consists of 15 residues. Germline CDR1 is SEHNR and CDR2 is FQNEAQ (reference sequence). V lost 5 bases, J lost 13 bases, and 26 bases lay in between. The CDR3 bases are TGTGCCAGCAGCCGAGCGGACCAGCCCCAGCATATTGGTTTCTTT. It yields the protein CASSRADQPQHIGFF.

The chain carries TRBV24-1 and TRBJ2-2; D may be TRBD2 (6 bases). The germline V and J ends were trimmed by 5 bases and 0 bases, with 12 bases remaining between them. The CDR3 runs 16 residues. Germline V lookup: CDR1 KGHDR, CDR2 SFDVKD. In DNA, the CDR3 is TGTGCCACCAGTGCCACCAGGGACTCGAACACCGGGGAGCTGTTTTTT. Its protein is CATSATRDSNTGELFF.

The chain employs TRBV20-1 and TRBJ2-3, with D perhaps assigned TRBD1 or TRBD2 (6 bases each). CDR3 length equals 14 residues. Germline assignment: CDR1 DFQATT and CDR2 SNEGSKA (reference sequence). CDR3 in DNA: TGCAGCGGTAGGCTAGGGGGGTTAACAGATACGCAGTATTTT. It encodes CSGRLGGLTDTQYF.

Concerning this clonotype: The CDR3 end shows no conserved phenylalanine or tryptophan, and so a read error is likely. No DNA is shown, since the ends of the CDR3 on it are uncertain; the CDR3 is the one TCRdb lists. V and J are TRBV2 and TRBJ2-1; the D call in the table, TRBD1, was not verified against the DNA. CDR1 and CDR2 from the germline V gene are SNHLY and FYNNEI. The CDR3 numbers 16 amino acids, ends counted. The CDR3 reads CASSESVRGNQPQHFG.

The chain employs TRBV9 and TRBJ1-3; D is possibly TRBD1 (6 bases). CDR3 length equals 15 residues. The V and J ends lost 4 bases and 11 bases respectively, with 22 bases between them. Germline V CDR1 and CDR2: SGDLS, YYNGEE. The CDR3 bases are TGTGCCAGCAGCTTTGGGGGCCTCTCTGCAGTCCCCATATATTTT. Its translation is CASSFGGLSAVPIYF. Full variable domain (remainder filled in from reference TRBV9 and TRBJ1-3): DSGVTQTPKHLITATGQRVTLRCSPRSGDLSVYWYQQSLDQGLQFLIQYYNGEERAKGNILERFSAQQFPDLHSELNLSSLELGDSALYFCASSFGGLSAVPIYFGEGSWLTVV.

This clonotype has a single count. The CDR3 coding sequence is TGTGCCAGCAGCGGAAGGGTTGGCTCCCTGACCTATGGCTACACCTTC. It specifies CASSGRVGSLTYGYTF. V gene TRBV7-4 combines with J gene TRBJ1-2; D ambiguous. Germline CDR1 reads SGHVT; CDR2 reads SQSDAQ. The V end was cut by 5 bases, the J end by 4 bases, with 20 bases between. The CDR3 loop spans 16 amino acids.

Points on this clonotype: An end of the junction differs from the germline gene, which may be a read error. The rearrangement joins TRBV10-1 to TRBJ1-5; D might be TRBD1 (5 bases). The length of the CDR3 is 15 residues. Germline V gives CDR1 WNHNN, CDR2 SYGVQD (reference sequence). This CDR3 is CASSERDSGAHVLHF. DNA of the CDR3: TGCGCCAGCAGTGAGAGGGACTCTGGGGCCCACGTCCTGCATTTC.